Included here is one T cell receptor (beta chain) sequence, with context. As yet, its antigen is unknown. These data originate in a study of shared clonotypes between healthy human individuals. Germline-derived CDR1 and CDR2 are MRHNA and SNTAGT. The V and J ends lost 1 base and 8 bases, in that order; junction bases with no gene match: 8. This CDR3 region has 16 residues. The naive CD8 subset, CD45RO-negative cells positively selected for CCR7, excluded terminally differentiated effector memory CD45RA+ cells. Among the donors, all were Caucasian adults who lived in Nashville, Tennessee. Points from the study as a whole: A reduction in generation probabilities was seen for non-shared clonotypes relative to those shared by all four donors. At large depth, rarefaction still showed sorted-subset sequencing to be incomplete.

Sequenced by immunoSEQ multiplex PCR; TCRdb stores in-frame clones only, minus some. Of about 2.1 million clones listed, about 94% are singletons. The rearrangement links TRBV6-4 to TRBJ2-1; 10 nucleotides match TRBD2. The material sequenced was naive CD8+ T cells from PBMCs. This receptor was obtained from a man aged 18 to 30 in good health. Some clones in this sample may be carry-over from other donors' samples. CDR3 sequence reads: CASSDWASGSTDEQFF. The DNA of the CDR3 is TGTGCCAGCAGTGACTGGGCTAGCGGGAGCACTGATGAGCAGTTCTTC.